Listed here is a single T cell receptor beta chain. The entry originates in a study of T-cell memory formation after mild COVID-19. Each CDR3 protein is one row after TCRdb ran MiXCR on the 5' RACE reads. The sample lists hundreds of thousands of distinct CDR3 sequences, 25% to 30% seen once, with around an eighth in the top ten. V was pared by 5 bases and J by 8 bases, with 9 bases between. Germline V gene sequence: CDR1 SEHNR, CDR2 FQNEAQ (reference sequence). The CDR3 length is 12 residues. The chain uses TRBV7-9 and TRBJ2-2, with D tentatively TRBD1 (5 bases). The clonotype originates from an adult woman who had mild COVID-19 (a few samples of this study predate the infection). Cell type and time point are not known. The sequenced sample consisted of PBMCs or a T cell subset sorted from them (not recorded which). CDR3 amino acids: CASSQGVGELFF. The CDR3 nucleotides are TGTGCCAGCAGCCAGGGCGTAGGGGAGCTGTTTTTT.